Here is one T cell receptor (beta chain) with its context. Germline V lookup: CDR1 DFQATT, CDR2 SNEGSKA (reference sequence). V lost 6 bases, J lost 1 base, and 18 bases lay in between. The CDR3 extends over 15 amino acids. The sample comes from a study of CD8 T cells in ankylosing spondylitis. Using its own MiXCR run on the 5' RACE reads, TCRdb lists one record per CDR3 protein. The sample includes 220,000 or so distinct CDR3 sequences, over 9.5% of them seen just once. This clonotype originated in a male donor with ankylosing spondylitis or in good health (not recorded which). The specimen was blood, either unsorted or a sorted T cell fraction (not recorded which). This chain uses TRBV20-1 with TRBJ1-1, with D perhaps matching TRBD1 (5 bases). CDR3 nucleotides: TGCAGTGCAATACGGGACCCCGAGAGGAACACTGAAGCTTTCTTT. This codes for CSAIRDPERNTEAFF.